This T cell receptor (beta chain) was obtained from a study of CD8 T cells in ankylosing spondylitis. Regarding the study as a whole: Seven to nine highly homologous variants made up a TCR beta motif that seemed to typify ankylosing spondylitis blood. Significantly higher representation of disease-linked clones was reported for matched ankylosing spondylitis synovial fluid. Clones linked with disease were CD8+ and fairly uncommon in the peripheral blood.

Quantitative molecular-barcoded 5'-RACE generated the TCR beta libraries. TCRdb processed the 5' RACE reads anew with MiXCR; each CDR3 protein has one entry. The table includes more than 600,000 distinct CDR3 sequences, under 20% detected once. The CDR3 contains 14 residues. Germline lookup yields CDR1 SGHRS and CDR2 YFSETQ. Trimming took 2 bases from V and 8 from J, leaving 15 bases between them. Notes on this clonotype: Its target is unknown.

This TCR derives from a male donor with ankylosing spondylitis. The sequencing sample was made of blood, either unsorted or a sorted T cell fraction (not recorded which). The chain carries TRBV5-1 and TRBJ2-3, with a tentative D call TRBD2 (6 bases). CDR3 coding DNA: TGCGCCAGCAGCTTCTATTCTTCCGGGAGTACGCAGTATTTT. It encodes CASSFYSSGSTQYF.